This T cell receptor beta chain was identified in a study of identical twins. Worth noting for this clonotype: Antigen specificity is unknown.

Overall study findings and caveats: Among beta out-of-frame sequences, excess sharing between twins appeared weaker.

The CDR3 length is 16 residues. Trimming took 4 bases from V and 0 from J, leaving 16 bases between them. MiXCR was run by TCRdb on the 5' RACE reads, yielding one entry per CDR3 protein. The data show 600,000 to 850,000 distinct CDR3 sequences, with 15% to 20% seen just once and roughly 14% held by the top ten. These data were likewise used in another study, on T cells expressing NK-cell markers. As that study records: The authors sequenced eight donors, of whom seven were HCMV-seropositive and one was seronegative.

The specimen sequenced was PBMCs. V gene TRBV12-3 or TRBV12-4 combines with J gene TRBJ2-7, with D possibly matching TRBD2 (6 bases). The sequence was obtained from a young woman in good health. The CDR3 coding sequence is TGTGCCAGCAGTTCCCGTAGCGGAAGGAGCTCCTACGAGCAGTACTTC. It encodes CASSSRSGRSSYEQYF.